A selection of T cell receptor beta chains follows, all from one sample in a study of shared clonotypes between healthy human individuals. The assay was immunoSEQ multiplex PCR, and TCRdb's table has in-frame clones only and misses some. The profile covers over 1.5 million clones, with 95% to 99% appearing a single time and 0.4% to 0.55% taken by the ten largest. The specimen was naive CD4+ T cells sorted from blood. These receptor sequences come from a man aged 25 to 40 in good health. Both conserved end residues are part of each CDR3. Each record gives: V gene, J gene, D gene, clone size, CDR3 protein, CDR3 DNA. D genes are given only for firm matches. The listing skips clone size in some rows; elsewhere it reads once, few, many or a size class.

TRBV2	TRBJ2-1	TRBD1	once	CASREQGAGEQFF	TGTGCCAGCAGGGAACAGGGGGCAGGAGAGCAGTTCTTC
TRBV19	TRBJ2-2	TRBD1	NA	CAILSIGTDSNTGELFF	TGTGCCATACTAAGTATTGGGACAGACTCGAACACCGGGGAGCTGTTTTTT
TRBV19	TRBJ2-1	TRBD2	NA	CANPPSGGRAREQFF	TGTGCCAACCCTCCGTCGGGCGGGAGGGCCCGTGAGCAGTTCTTC
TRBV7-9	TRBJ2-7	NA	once	CASTGSYYEQYF	TGTGCCAGCACTGGGTCCTACTACGAGCAGTACTTC
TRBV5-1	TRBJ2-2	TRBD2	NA	CASGFQSGRANTGELFF	TGCGCCAGCGGATTCCAAAGCGGGAGAGCGAACACCGGGGAGCTGTTTTTT
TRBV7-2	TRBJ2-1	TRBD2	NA	CASSKGLAAQPGQFF	TGTGCCAGCAGTAAGGGACTAGCGGCCCAACCTGGGCAGTTCTTC
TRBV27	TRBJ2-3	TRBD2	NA	CASSPFGGLAGGDWDTQYF	TGTGCCAGCAGCCCCTTTGGGGGGCTAGCGGGAGGGGATTGGGATACGCAGTATTTT
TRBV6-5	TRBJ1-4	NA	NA	CASSYDREKLFF	TGTGCCAGCAGTTACGACAGGGAAAAACTGTTTTTT
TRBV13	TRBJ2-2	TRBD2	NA	CASSLPGVAGGMSGELFF	TGTGCCAGCAGTCTACCCGGGGTAGCGGGAGGAATGTCCGGGGAGCTGTTTTTT
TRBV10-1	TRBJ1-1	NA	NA	CASSDNRAEAFF	TGCGCCAGCAGTGATAACAGAGCTGAAGCTTTCTTT
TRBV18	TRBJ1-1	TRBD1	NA	CASSPPGQGITGAFF	TGTGCCAGCTCACCCCCGGGACAGGGGATAACGGGAGCTTTCTTT
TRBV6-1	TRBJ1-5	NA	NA	CASSEGRTSNQPQHF	TGTGCCAGCAGCGAAGGTCGGACTAGCAATCAGCCCCAGCATTTT
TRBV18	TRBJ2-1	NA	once	CASSPRANNEQFF	TGTGCCAGCTCACCACGGGCAAACAATGAGCAGTTCTTC
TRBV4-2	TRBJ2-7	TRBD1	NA	CASSPLDRGFYEQYF	TGTGCCAGCAGCCCATTGGACAGGGGCTTCTACGAGCAGTACTTC
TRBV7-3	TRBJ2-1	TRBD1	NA	CASSLTSGQGQFF	TGTGCCAGCAGCTTAACTTCTGGACAGGGACAGTTCTTC
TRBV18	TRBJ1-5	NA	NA	CASSPSRENQPQHF	TGTGCCAGCTCACCAAGTAGGGAAAATCAGCCCCAGCATTTT
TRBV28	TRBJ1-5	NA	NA	CASSPAVGNQPQHF	TGTGCCAGCAGCCCAGCGGTCGGCAATCAGCCCCAGCATTTT
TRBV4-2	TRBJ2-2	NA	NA	CASSPTNRGTGELFF	TGTGCCAGCAGCCCCACGAATAGGGGGACCGGGGAGCTGTTTTTT
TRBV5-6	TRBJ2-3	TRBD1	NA	CASSLRAGTGVADTQYF	TGTGCCAGCAGCTTAAGGGCCGGGACAGGGGTGGCAGATACGCAGTATTTT
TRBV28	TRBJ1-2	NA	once	CASTPGLGGYTF	TGTGCCAGCACCCCCGGACTCGGTGGCTACACCTTC
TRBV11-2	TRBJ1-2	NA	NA	CASSLELAPRAGYGYTF	TGTGCCAGCAGCTTGGAACTAGCCCCCAGGGCTGGCTATGGCTACACCTTC
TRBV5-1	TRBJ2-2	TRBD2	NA	CASSVREITGELFF	TGCGCCAGCAGCGTGCGGGAGATCACCGGGGAGCTGTTTTTT
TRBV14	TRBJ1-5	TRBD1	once	CASSRQGAWDQPQHF	TGTGCCAGCAGCCGACAGGGGGCGTGGGATCAGCCCCAGCATTTT
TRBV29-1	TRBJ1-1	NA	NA	CSVEQGWGEAFF	TGCAGCGTTGAACAGGGATGGGGGGAAGCTTTCTTT
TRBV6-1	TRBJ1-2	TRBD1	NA	CASSDRTGMRGYTF	TGTGCCAGCAGTGACCGGACAGGGATGCGTGGCTACACCTTC
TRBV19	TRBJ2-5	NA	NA	CASSRAWPPGDETQYF	TGTGCCAGTAGTCGGGCGTGGCCCCCGGGAGATGAGACCCAGTACTTC
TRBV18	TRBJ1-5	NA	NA	CASSPGRDNQPQHF	TGTGCCAGCTCACCGGGACGGGACAATCAGCCCCAGCATTTT
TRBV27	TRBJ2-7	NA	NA	CASSLKGENEQYF	TGTGCCAGCAGTTTGAAGGGGGAGAACGAGCAGTACTTC
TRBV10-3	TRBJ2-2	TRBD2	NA	CAISEKGREYVGELFF	TGTGCCATCAGTGAGAAGGGGCGGGAGTACGTCGGGGAGCTGTTTTTT
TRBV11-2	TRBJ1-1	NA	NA	CASSSPLGRNTEAFF	TGTGCCAGCAGCTCTCCCTTGGGGAGGAACACTGAAGCTTTCTTT
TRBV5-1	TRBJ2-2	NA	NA	CASSQQDSGELFF	TGCGCCAGCAGTCAACAGGATTCCGGGGAGCTGTTTTTT
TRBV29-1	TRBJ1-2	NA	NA	CSVDSLSGVGGYTF	TGCAGCGTTGACTCCTTGAGCGGGGTCGGGGGCTACACCTTC
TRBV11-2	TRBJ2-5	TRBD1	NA	CASSLGRGRGRITETQYF	TGTGCCAGCAGCTTAGGGCGGGGCAGGGGGCGTATAACGGAGACCCAGTACTTC
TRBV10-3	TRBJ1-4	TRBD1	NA	CAISAGTGDEKLFF	TGTGCCATCAGTGCCGGGACAGGGGATGAAAAACTGTTTTTT
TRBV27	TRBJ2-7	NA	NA	CASSSQGLPSYEQYF	TGTGCCAGCAGTTCCCAGGGACTTCCCTCCTACGAGCAGTACTTC
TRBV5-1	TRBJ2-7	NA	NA	CASSLAGVHEQYF	TGCGCCAGCAGCTTGGCGGGAGTCCACGAGCAGTACTTC
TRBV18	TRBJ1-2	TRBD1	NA	CASSPGTGGNYGYTF	TGTGCCAGCTCACCCGGGACAGGGGGCAACTATGGCTACACCTTC
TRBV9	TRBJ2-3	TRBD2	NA	CASSVEFASGRFTDTQYF	TGTGCCAGCAGCGTAGAATTTGCGAGCGGGAGATTCACAGATACGCAGTATTTT
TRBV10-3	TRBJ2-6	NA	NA	CAISPVDNRDVLTF	TGTGCCATCAGCCCGGTGGACAACCGAGACGTCCTGACTTTC
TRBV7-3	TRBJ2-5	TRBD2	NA	CASSLAGVETQYF	TGTGCCAGCAGCTTAGCGGGAGTGGAGACCCAGTACTTC
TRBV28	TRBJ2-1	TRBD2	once	CASRGLAGGPVYNEQFF	TGTGCCAGCCGAGGACTAGCGGGAGGGCCGGTGTACAATGAGCAGTTCTTC
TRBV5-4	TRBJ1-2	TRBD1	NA	CASSFAGGEKGYTF	TGTGCCAGCAGCTTCGCAGGGGGCGAGAAGGGCTACACCTTC
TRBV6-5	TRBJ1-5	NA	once	CASSYVSPDLGQPQHF	TGTGCCAGCAGTTACGTCTCGCCCGATTTAGGTCAGCCCCAGCATTTT
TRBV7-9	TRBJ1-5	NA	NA	CASSLESDQPQHF	TGTGCCAGCAGCTTAGAATCGGATCAGCCCCAGCATTTT